One sample yielded the 7 T cell receptor beta chains listed below, sequenced in a study of long-term antiretroviral therapy in people with HIV. At the survey level, the v3.0 immunoSEQ assay was run. Some clones are missing from TCRdb's copy, which holds only in-frame ones; the method was immunoSEQ multiplex PCR. Of tens of thousands of clones in the sample, over 75% are singletons; the top ten hold roughly 6.6%. The input for sequencing was unsorted PBMCs, taken 0.6 years after starting antiretroviral therapy. These receptors came from a man aged 18 to 30 with HIV.

The rearrangement uses TRBV7-9 and TRBJ2-1; 13 bases line up with TRBD2. The J segment lost 4 bases and the V segment lost 1 base, leaving 1 base of the junction unmatched. The CDR3 covers 16 residues. Looked up from germline, CDR1 is SEHNR and CDR2 is FQNEAQ (reference sequence). The CDR3: CASSLEGLAGYNEQFF. In DNA form, the CDR3 reads TGTGCCAGCAGCTTAGAGGGACTAGCGGGATACAATGAGCAGTTCTTC. Combining the CDR3 with reference TRBV7-9 and TRBJ2-1 gives the whole variable domain DTGVSQNPRHKITKRGQNVTFRCDPISEHNRLYWYRQTLGQGPEFLTYFQNEAQLEKSRLLSDRFSAERPKGSFSTLEIQRTEQGDSAMYLCASSLEGLAGYNEQFFGPGTRLTVL.

This clone was counted between two and nine times. Other DNA sequences in this sample translate to the same CDR3. The CDR3 DNA reads TGTGCCAGCAGCTTTGGGACCCACGAGCAGTACTTC. Amino acids: CASSFGTHEQYF. The chain has TRBV5-6 and TRBJ2-7; D may correspond to TRBD1 or TRBD2 (5 bases each). The CDR3 is made up of 12 amino acids. CDR1 is SGHDT and CDR2 is YYEEEE in the germline V gene. V lost 2 bases and J 5 bases, leaving 8 bases between the germline ends.

The rearrangement joins TRBV6-5 to TRBJ1-1; TRBD1 might be the D (6 bases). V was pared by 0 bases and J by 6 bases, with 14 bases between. CDR1 and CDR2 from the germline V gene are MNHEY and SVGAGI. The CDR3 is made up of 15 amino acids. Here the CDR3 reads CASSYSLRGVAEAFF. The CDR3 DNA is TGTGCCAGCAGTTACTCGCTCAGGGGTGTGGCTGAAGCTTTCTTT.

This clone was picked up a small number of times. The chain employs TRBV20-1 and TRBJ1-1; no firm D call. Looked up from germline, CDR1 is DFQATT and CDR2 is SNEGSKA (reference sequence). The CDR3 is 10 residues long. V was cut by 3 bases and J by 10 bases, with 9 bases left in between. The CDR3 DNA sequence: TGCAGTGCTAGTGGGGTTGGAGCTTTCTTT. Protein product: CSASGVGAFF.

The chain is built from TRBV5-1 and TRBJ2-1; D gene unclear. Trimming removed 5 bases from V and 4 bases from J, with 16 bases in between. The CDR3 has 15 amino acids. Germline CDR1 and CDR2: SGHRS and YFSETQ. The CDR3 DNA is TGCGCCAGCAGAGTCGATGCAGCGAGATACAATGAGCAGTTCTTC. This codes for CASRVDAARYNEQFF.

The chain uses TRBV5-1 and TRBJ2-7, with 7 bases identical to TRBD1. The germline CDR1 and CDR2 sequences are SGHRS and YFSETQ. This CDR3 has 14 residues. V lost 0 bases to trimming and J lost 3 bases; unmatched junction nucleotides: 3. The CDR3 reads CASSLVQGRYEQYF. For the CDR3, the DNA is TGCGCCAGCAGCTTGGTACAGGGGCGCTACGAGCAGTACTTC.

The CDR3 reads CASSSTGTDTQYF. CDR3 DNA sequence: TGTGCCAGCAGCTCCACCGGCACAGATACGCAGTATTTT. This rearrangement joins TRBV9 to TRBJ2-3; D remains unclear. The germline V and J ends were trimmed by 4 bases and 1 base, with 7 bases remaining between them. The CDR3 has 13 amino acids. From germline, CDR1 is SGDLS and CDR2 YYNGEE.